A selection of T cell receptor beta chains follows, all from one sample in a study of blood T cell repertoires in COVID-19. Measured with immunoSEQ multiplex PCR; TCRdb has only the in-frame clones, and not every one. This sample has a few hundred thousand clones, with over 75% found just once. The source material was PBMCs or T cells enriched from blood (not recorded which). These receptors came from a woman aged 30 to 39 who had recovered from COVID-19. CDR3s include the opening cysteine and the closing phenylalanine or tryptophan. Each record gives: V gene, CDR3 protein.

V gene: TRBV6-5; CDR3 protein: CASSWAVSYEQYF
V gene: TRBV19; CDR3 protein: CASNQGPGSEAFF
V gene: TRBV5-1; CDR3 protein: CASSLAAGGSAVGNTIYF
V gene: TRBV4-3; CDR3 protein: CASSQDPGGGSPLHF
V gene: TRBV27; CDR3 protein: CASRRTYSYEQYF
V gene: TRBV7-8; CDR3 protein: CASSFRPGATNYGYTF
V gene: TRBV18; CDR3 protein: CASSPDSKDNYGYTF
V gene: TRBV24-1; CDR3 protein: CATSEQGRAEAFF
V gene: TRBV13; CDR3 protein: CASSTRQGAAVEQYF
V gene: TRBV2; CDR3 protein: CASSVEGVGELFF
V gene: TRBV20-1; CDR3 protein: CSARTVSEQFF
V gene: TRBV28; CDR3 protein: CASSFSSRKLFF
V gene: TRBV19; CDR3 protein: CASSIPGNYGYTF
V gene: TRBV6-2/TRBV6-3; CDR3 protein: CASSYPAGGGEETQYF
V gene: TRBV2; CDR3 protein: CASSGNPLEETQYF
V gene: TRBV7-9; CDR3 protein: CASSLGVVGPTNEKLFF
V gene: TRBV29-1; CDR3 protein: CSVLHISSTGGGNEQFF
V gene: TRBV19; CDR3 protein: CASSRRRDMSYEQYF
V gene: TRBV28; CDR3 protein: CASSGRDQPQHF
V gene: TRBV28; CDR3 protein: CASSAAAGNGSPLHF
V gene: TRBV4-2; CDR3 protein: CASSQGQGIDEQFF
V gene: TRBV7-9; CDR3 protein: CASSLAGSQPQHF
V gene: TRBV19; CDR3 protein: CASSISLNTEAFF
V gene: TRBV5-1; CDR3 protein: CASSLMGQGYSSSEKLFF
V gene: TRBV19; CDR3 protein: CASALGGEDYGYTF
V gene: TRBV5-6; CDR3 protein: CASSDGQGNTIYF
V gene: TRBV18; CDR3 protein: CASSRETGYSGNTIYF
V gene: TRBV6-5; CDR3 protein: CASSALTGSVYTF
V gene: TRBV19; CDR3 protein: CASSNLRDRGVTGELFF
V gene: TRBV5-6; CDR3 protein: CARGGRGGEETQYF
V gene: TRBV5-1; CDR3 protein: CASSLFRAQGGDTQYF
V gene: TRBV11-1; CDR3 protein: CASSLSQEQFF
V gene: TRBV7-2; CDR3 protein: CASSLAASGGPQYF
V gene: TRBV7-9; CDR3 protein: CASSLDGTGHHGYTF
V gene: TRBV5-8; CDR3 protein: CASSLYPAKDYHTDTQYF
V gene: TRBV9; CDR3 protein: CASSVGGGRGYEQYF
V gene: TRBV28; CDR3 protein: CASGGQGGQPQHF
V gene: TRBV9; CDR3 protein: CASSAGGQGWKYGYTF
V gene: TRBV13; CDR3 protein: CASSLGTSGYNEQFF
V gene: TRBV5-1; CDR3 protein: CASSLRSSGSSYEQYF
V gene: TRBV6-2/TRBV6-3; CDR3 protein: CASSRGQGSYEQYF
V gene: TRBV12-3/TRBV12-4; CDR3 protein: CASSLGAVQPQHF
V gene: TRBV30; CDR3 protein: CAWSPQGTHYGYTF
V gene: TRBV11-3; CDR3 protein: CASSLGLFPSTNEKLFF
V gene: TRBV7-9; CDR3 protein: CASSLASGRLDEQFF
V gene: TRBV18; CDR3 protein: CASLRGGSGNTIYF
V gene: TRBV29-1; CDR3 protein: CSVGGGQRAEKLFF
V gene: TRBV28; CDR3 protein: CASSLQTHTQYF
V gene: TRBV7-3; CDR3 protein: CASSRGALRGELFF
V gene: TRBV11-1; CDR3 protein: CASKSGWGVHEQYF
V gene: TRBV19; CDR3 protein: CASSMSGQGISNEQFF
V gene: TRBV4-1; CDR3 protein: CASSQRGSTEAFF
V gene: TRBV7-8; CDR3 protein: CASTPWGGEGQEQFF
V gene: TRBV6-2/TRBV6-3; CDR3 protein: CASRYGEYGYTF
V gene: TRBV4-1; CDR3 protein: CASSQVVAGRGQYF
V gene: TRBV5-6; CDR3 protein: CASSLDIAGGDFGEQFF
V gene: TRBV18; CDR3 protein: CASSAGTGWEQYF
V gene: TRBV7-6; CDR3 protein: CASSASDSYNYGYTF
V gene: TRBV5-1; CDR3 protein: CASSFRLHEQFF
V gene: TRBV7-3; CDR3 protein: CASSSDRGRTDTQYF